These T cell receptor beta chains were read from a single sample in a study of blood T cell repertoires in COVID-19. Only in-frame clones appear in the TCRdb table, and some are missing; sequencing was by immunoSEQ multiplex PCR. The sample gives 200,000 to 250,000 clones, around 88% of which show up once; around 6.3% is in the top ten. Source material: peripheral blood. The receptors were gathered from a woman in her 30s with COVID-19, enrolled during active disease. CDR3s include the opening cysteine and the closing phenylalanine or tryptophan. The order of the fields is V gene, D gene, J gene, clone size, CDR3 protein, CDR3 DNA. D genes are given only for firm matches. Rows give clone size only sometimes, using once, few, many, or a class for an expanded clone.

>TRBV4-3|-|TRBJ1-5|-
CASSNRVNQPQHF
TGCGCCAGCAGCAACAGGGTCAATCAGCCCCAGCATTTT
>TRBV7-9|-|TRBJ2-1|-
CASSLGGGAGQFF
TGTGCCAGCAGCTTAGGAGGAGGGGCCGGGCAGTTCTTC
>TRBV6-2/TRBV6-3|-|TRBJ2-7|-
CASSFNYEQYF
TGTGCCAGCAGTTTCAACTACGAGCAGTACTTC
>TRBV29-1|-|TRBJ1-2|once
CSVGVRWQGEGGGYTF
TGCAGCGTTGGGGTTCGATGGCAGGGCGAAGGGGGTGGCTACACCTTC
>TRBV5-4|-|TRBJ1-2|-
CASSLPRQGGYGYTF
TGTGCCAGCAGCTTGCCCCGCCAGGGTGGCTATGGCTACACCTTC
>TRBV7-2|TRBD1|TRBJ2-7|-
CASSPDRSSYEQYF
TGTGCCAGCAGCCCGGACAGGAGTTCATACGAGCAGTACTTC
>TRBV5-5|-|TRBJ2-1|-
CASSLYGDNEQFF
TGTGCCAGCAGCTTGTACGGGGACAATGAGCAGTTCTTC
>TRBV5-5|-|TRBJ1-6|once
CASSLRNSPLHF
TGTGCCAGCAGCCTCAGGAATTCACCCCTCCACTTT
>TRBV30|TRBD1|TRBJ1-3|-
CAWNRQGSGNTIYF
TGTGCCTGGAACCGACAGGGTTCTGGAAACACCATATATTTT
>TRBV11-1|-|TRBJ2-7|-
CASSFGAGSYEQYF
TGTGCCAGCAGCTTTGGGGCTGGCTCCTACGAGCAGTACTTC
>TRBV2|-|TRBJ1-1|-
CASSTQLNTEAFF
TGTGCCAGCAGTACACAGTTGAACACTGAAGCTTTCTTT
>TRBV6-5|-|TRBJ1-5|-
CASRSTGLGQPQHF
TGTGCCAGCAGGAGCACAGGGTTAGGACAGCCCCAGCATTTT
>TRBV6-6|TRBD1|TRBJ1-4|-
CASSRDRELFF
TGTGCCAGCAGCCGGGACAGGGAACTGTTTTTT
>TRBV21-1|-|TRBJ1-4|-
CASIDREATNEKLFF
TGTGCCAGCATAGACAGGGAAGCAACTAATGAAAAACTGTTTTTT
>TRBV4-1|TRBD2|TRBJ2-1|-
CASSHYGRADHEQFF
TGCGCCAGCAGCCATTACGGGAGGGCCGATCATGAGCAGTTCTTC
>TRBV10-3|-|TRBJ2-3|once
CAITSGDTDTQYF
TGTGCCATCACATCGGGGGACACAGATACGCAGTATTTT
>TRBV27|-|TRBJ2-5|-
CASSPGQSGETQYF
TGTGCCAGCAGTCCAGGACAGTCAGGAGAGACCCAGTACTTC
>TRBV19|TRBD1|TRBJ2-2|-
CASRPDRDYTGELFF
TGTGCCAGTAGACCAGACAGGGATTACACCGGGGAGCTGTTTTTT
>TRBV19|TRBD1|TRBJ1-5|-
CARDDRVNQPQHF
TGTGCCAGAGATGACAGGGTCAATCAGCCCCAGCATTTT
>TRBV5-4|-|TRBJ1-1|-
CASSLGRDTEAFF
TGTGCCAGCAGCTTGGGGCGGGACACTGAAGCTTTCTTT
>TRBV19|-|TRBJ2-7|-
CASSIGSGSEQYF
TGTGCCAGTAGTATAGGTTCCGGGTCAGAGCAGTACTTC
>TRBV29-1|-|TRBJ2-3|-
CSVEGGSAGKTDTQYF
TGCAGCGTTGAAGGGGGTTCGGCGGGGAAAACAGATACGCAGTATTTT
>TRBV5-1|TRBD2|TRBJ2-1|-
CASSPRTSGDNEQFF
TGCGCCAGCAGCCCGAGGACTAGCGGAGACAATGAGCAGTTCTTC
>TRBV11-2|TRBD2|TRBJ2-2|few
CASSLAWTSGGGGELFF
TGTGCCAGCAGCTTAGCGTGGACTAGCGGGGGAGGCGGGGAGCTGTTTTTT
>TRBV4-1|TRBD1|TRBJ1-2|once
CASSTGQGNYGYTF
TGCGCCAGCAGCACGGGACAGGGGAACTATGGCTACACCTTC
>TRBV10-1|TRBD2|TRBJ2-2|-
CASRAGLNTGELFF
TGCGCCAGCAGAGCGGGACTGAACACCGGGGAGCTGTTTTTT
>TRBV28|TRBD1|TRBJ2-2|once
CASSFLSTGGAGELFF
TGTGCCAGCAGTTTTCTTTCGACAGGGGGCGCCGGGGAGCTGTTTTTT
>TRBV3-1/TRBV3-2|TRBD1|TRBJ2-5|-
CASSPGQAEETQYF
TGTGCCAGCAGCCCGGGACAGGCGGAAGAGACCCAGTACTTC
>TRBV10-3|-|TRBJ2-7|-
CAISGSPSPHEQYF
TGTGCCATCAGTGGTAGTCCTAGCCCCCACGAGCAGTACTTC